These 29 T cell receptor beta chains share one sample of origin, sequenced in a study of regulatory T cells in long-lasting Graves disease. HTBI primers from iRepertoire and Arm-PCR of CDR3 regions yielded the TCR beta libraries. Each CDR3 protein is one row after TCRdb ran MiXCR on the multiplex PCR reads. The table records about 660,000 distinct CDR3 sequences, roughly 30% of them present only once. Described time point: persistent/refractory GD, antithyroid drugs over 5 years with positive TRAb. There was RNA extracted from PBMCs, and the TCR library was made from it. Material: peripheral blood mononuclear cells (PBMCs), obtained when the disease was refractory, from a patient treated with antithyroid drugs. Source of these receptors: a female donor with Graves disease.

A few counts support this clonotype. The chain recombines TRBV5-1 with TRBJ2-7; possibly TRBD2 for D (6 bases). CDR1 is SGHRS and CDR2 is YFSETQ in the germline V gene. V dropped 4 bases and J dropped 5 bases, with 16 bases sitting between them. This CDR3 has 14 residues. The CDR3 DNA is TGCGCCAGCAGCACCGACCGGAGGGAGAACGAGCAGTACTTC. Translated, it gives CASSTDRRENEQYF.

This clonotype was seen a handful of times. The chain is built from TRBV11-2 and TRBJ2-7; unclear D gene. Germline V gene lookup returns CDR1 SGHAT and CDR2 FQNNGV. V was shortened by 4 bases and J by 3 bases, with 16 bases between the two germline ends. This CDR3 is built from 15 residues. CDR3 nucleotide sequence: TGTGCCAGCAGCTATCCCCAAGGTTCTTTCTACGAGCAGTACTTC. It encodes CASSYPQGSFYEQYF.

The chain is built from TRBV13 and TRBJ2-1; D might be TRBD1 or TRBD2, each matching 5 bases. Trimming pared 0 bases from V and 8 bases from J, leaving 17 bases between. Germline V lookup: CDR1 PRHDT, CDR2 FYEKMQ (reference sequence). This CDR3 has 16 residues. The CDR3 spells CASSLGGASRVDEQFF. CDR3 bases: TGTGCCAGCAGCTTAGGCGGGGCTAGCCGTGTCGATGAGCAGTTCTTC.

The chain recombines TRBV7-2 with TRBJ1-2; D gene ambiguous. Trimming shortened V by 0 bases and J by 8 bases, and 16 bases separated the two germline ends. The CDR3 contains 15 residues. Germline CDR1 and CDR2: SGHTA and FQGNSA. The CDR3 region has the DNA TGTGCCAGCAGCTTAGCACAGACACATCCGGGGGGCTACACCTTC. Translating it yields CASSLAQTHPGGYTF.

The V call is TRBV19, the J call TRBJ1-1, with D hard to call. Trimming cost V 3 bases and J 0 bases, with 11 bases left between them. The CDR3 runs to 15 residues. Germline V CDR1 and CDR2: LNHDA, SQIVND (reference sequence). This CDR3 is CASSMMRQLNTEAFF. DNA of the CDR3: TGTGCCAGTAGTATGATGCGGCAGTTGAACACTGAAGCTTTCTTT.

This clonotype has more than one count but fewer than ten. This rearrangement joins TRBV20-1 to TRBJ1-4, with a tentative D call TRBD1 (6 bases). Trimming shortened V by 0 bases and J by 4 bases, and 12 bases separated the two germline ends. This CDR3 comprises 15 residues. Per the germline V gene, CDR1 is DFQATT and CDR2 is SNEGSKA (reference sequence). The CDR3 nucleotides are TGCAGTGCTAGAGATCTCGGCAGGGGTAATGAAAAACTGTTTTTT. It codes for CSARDLGRGNEKLFF.

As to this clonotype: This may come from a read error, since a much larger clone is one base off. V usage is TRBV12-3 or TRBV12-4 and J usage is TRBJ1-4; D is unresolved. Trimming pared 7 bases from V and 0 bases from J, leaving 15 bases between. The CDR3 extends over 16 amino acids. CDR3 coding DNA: TGTGCCAGCAATTTTGGGTTCGGACCAACTAATGAAAAACTGTTTTTT. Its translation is CASNFGFGPTNEKLFF.

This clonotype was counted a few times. The CDR3 region is CASSAAGTVNSPLHF. CDR3 coding DNA: TGTGCCAGCAGCGCGGCCGGGACAGTGAATTCACCCCTCCACTTT. This chain joins TRBV7-9 and TRBJ1-6; 7 bases line up with TRBD1. CDR1 is SEHNR, CDR2 FQNEAQ, per germline (reference sequence). Trimming took 5 bases from V and 7 from J; bases not matched to a gene: 8. The CDR3 length is 15 residues.

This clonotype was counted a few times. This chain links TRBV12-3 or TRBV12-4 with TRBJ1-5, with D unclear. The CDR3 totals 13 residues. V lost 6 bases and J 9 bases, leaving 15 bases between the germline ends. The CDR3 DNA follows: TGTGCCAGCAGCAGAACGGCCCTCGTGCCCCAGCATTTT. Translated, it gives CASSRTALVPQHF.

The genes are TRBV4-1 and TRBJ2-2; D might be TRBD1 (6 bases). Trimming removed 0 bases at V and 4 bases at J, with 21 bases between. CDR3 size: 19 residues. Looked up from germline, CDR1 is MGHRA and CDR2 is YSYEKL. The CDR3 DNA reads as TGCGCCAGCAGCCAAGATCTGATAGGGGGTAAGGGGATCACCGGGGAGCTGTTTTTT. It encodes CASSQDLIGGKGITGELFF.

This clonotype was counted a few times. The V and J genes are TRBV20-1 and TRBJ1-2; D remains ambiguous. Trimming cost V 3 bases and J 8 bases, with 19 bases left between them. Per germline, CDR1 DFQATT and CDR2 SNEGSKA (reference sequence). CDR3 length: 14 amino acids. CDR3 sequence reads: CSASQMSLVSGYTF. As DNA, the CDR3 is TGCAGTGCTAGCCAAATGAGTCTGGTGAGCGGCTACACCTTC.

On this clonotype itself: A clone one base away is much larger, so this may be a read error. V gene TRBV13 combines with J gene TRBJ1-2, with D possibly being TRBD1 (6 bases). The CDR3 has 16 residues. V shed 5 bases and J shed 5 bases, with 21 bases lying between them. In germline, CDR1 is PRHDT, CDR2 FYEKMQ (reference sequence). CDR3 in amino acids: CASSAQDRSSLYGYTF. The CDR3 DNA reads TGTGCCAGCAGCGCACAGGACAGATCCTCTCTTTATGGCTACACCTTC.

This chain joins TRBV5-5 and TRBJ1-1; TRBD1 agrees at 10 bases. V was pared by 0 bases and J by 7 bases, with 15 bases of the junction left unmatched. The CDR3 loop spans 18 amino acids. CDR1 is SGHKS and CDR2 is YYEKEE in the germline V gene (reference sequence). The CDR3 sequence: CASSLEDNPTGGRFEAFF. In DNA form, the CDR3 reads TGTGCCAGCAGCTTGGAGGATAACCCGACAGGGGGCCGTTTTGAAGCTTTCTTT.

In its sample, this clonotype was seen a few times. The DNA of the CDR3 is TGCAGTGCTAGTTGGGAGGACACCCAGTACTTC. Amino acid sequence: CSASWEDTQYF. V and J are TRBV20-1 and TRBJ2-5; D might be TRBD2 (6 bases). CDR3 length: 11 residues. The V end lost 3 bases, the J end lost 8 bases, and 10 bases lay between the germline ends. Germline CDR1 reads DFQATT; CDR2 reads SNEGSKA (reference sequence).

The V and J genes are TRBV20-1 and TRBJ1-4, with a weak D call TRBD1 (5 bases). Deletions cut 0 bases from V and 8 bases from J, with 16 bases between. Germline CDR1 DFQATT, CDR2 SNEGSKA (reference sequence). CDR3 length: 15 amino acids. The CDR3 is CSARDWAGRNEKLFF. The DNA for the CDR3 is TGCAGTGCTAGAGATTGGGCAGGGCGAAACGAAAAACTGTTTTTT.

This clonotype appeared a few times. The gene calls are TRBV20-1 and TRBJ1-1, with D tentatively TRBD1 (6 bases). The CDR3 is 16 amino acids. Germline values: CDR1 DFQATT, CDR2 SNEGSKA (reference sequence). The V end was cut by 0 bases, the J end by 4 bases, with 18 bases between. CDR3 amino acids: CSARELGQSLITEAFF. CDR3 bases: TGCAGTGCTAGAGAACTTGGACAGAGTCTTATCACTGAAGCTTTCTTT.

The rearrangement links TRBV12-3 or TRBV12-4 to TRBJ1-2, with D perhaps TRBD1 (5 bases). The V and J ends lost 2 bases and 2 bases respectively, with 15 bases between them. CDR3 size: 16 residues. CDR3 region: CASSLRGLAGNYGYTF. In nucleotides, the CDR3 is TGTGCCAGCAGTTTAAGGGGTTTGGCAGGGAACTATGGCTACACCTTC.

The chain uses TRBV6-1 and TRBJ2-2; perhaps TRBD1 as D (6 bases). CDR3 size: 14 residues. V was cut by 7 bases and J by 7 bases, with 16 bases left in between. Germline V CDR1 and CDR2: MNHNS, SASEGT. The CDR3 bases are TGTGCCAGCAATCCCCCCCAACAGGGCGGGGAGCTGTTTTTT. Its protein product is CASNPPQQGGELFF.

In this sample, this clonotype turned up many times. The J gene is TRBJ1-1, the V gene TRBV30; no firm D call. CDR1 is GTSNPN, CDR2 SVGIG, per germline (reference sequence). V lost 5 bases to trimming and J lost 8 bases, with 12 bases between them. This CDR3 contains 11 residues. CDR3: CAWEGGLEAFF. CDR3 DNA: TGTGCCTGGGAAGGAGGGTTGGAAGCTTTCTTT.

This CDR3 is CASSALSGSHEQYF. The CDR3 DNA reads TGCGCCAGCAGTGCACTTAGCGGGAGCCACGAGCAGTACTTC. The chain has TRBV5-1 and TRBJ2-7; TRBD2 matches 9 bases. Trimming took 5 bases from V and 5 from J; bases not matched to a gene: 8. The length of the CDR3 is 14 residues. Germline CDR1 SGHRS, CDR2 YFSETQ.

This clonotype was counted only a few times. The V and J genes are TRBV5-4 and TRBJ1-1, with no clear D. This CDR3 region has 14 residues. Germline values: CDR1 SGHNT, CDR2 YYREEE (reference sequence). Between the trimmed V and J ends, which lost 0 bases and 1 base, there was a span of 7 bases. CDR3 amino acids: CASSLGRWNTEAFF. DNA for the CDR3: TGTGCCAGCAGCTTGGGACGGTGGAACACTGAAGCTTTCTTT.

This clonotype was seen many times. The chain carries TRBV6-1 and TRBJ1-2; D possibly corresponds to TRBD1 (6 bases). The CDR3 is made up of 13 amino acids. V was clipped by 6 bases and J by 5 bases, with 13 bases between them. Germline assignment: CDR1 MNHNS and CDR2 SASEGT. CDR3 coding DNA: TGTGCCAGCAGCCCCTCGGACAGTTATGGCTACACCTTC. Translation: CASSPSDSYGYTF.

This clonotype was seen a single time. The CDR3 nucleotides are TGCGCCAGCAGCTTTGGAGGGTATGAAAAACTGTTTTTT. Translating it yields CASSFGGYEKLFF. The chain employs TRBV5-1 and TRBJ1-4; D is unresolved. The V gene lost 2 bases and the J gene lost 6 bases, with 8 bases spanning the gap. Per the germline V gene, CDR1 is SGHRS and CDR2 is YFSETQ. This CDR3 region has 13 residues.

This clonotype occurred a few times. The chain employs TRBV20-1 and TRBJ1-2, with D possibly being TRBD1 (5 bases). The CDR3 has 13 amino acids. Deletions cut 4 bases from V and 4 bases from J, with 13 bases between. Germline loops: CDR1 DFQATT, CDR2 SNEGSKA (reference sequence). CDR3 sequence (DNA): TGCAGTGCTACGACCCAGGGAGGCTATGGCTACACCTTC. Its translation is CSATTQGGYGYTF.

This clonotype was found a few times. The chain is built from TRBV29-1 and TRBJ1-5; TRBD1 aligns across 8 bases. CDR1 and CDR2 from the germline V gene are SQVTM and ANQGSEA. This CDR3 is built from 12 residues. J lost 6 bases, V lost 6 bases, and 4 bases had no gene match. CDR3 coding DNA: TGCAGCGTGGGGACAGGACGTCAGCCCCAGCATTTT. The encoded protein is CSVGTGRQPQHF.

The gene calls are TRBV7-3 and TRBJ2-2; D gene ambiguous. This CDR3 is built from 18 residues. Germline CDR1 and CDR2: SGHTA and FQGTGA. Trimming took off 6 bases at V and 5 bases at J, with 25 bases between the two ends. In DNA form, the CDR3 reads TGTGCCAGCAGAAAAATTGGCTCTTTGGCTAGTCGTACCGGGGAGCTGTTTTTT. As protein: CASRKIGSLASRTGELFF.

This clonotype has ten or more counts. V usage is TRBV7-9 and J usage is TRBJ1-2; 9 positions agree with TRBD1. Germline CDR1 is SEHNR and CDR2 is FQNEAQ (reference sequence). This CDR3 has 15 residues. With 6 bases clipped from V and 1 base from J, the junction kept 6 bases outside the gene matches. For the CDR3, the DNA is TGTGCCAGCAGTCACCGGGACAGGGATAACTATGGCTACACCTTC. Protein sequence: CASSHRDRDNYGYTF. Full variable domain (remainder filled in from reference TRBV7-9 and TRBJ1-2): DTGVSQNPRHKITKRGQNVTFRCDPISEHNRLYWYRQTLGQGPEFLTYFQNEAQLEKSRLLSDRFSAERPKGSFSTLEIQRTEQGDSAMYLCASSHRDRDNYGYTFGSGTRLTVV.

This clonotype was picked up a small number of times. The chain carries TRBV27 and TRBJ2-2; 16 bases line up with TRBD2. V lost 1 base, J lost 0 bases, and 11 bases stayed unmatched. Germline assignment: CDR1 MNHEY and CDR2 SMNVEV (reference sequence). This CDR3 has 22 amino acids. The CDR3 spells CASSLFWAVGTSGRANTGELFF. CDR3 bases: TGTGCCAGCAGTTTATTCTGGGCGGTCGGGACTAGCGGGAGGGCGAACACCGGGGAGCTGTTTTTT.

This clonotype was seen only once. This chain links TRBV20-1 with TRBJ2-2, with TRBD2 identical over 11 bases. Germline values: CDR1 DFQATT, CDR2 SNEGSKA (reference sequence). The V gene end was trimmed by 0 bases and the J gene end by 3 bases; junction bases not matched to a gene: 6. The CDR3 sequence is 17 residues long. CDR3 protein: CSARDASGRIYTGELFF. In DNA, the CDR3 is TGCAGTGCTAGAGATGCTAGCGGGAGGATCTACACCGGGGAGCTGTTTTTT.